This is a list of T cell receptor beta chains from one sample in a study of blood T cell repertoires in COVID-19. The table came from immunoSEQ multiplex PCR; TCRdb's copy has only in-frame clones and leaves some out. The sample has fewer than 300,000 clones; approximately 85% are singletons. Material: peripheral blood. Every receptor here comes from a human donor with COVID-19, enrolled during active disease. The donor label of this sample is uncertain. Each CDR3 is given with its conserved first and last residue. Fields, in order: V gene, J gene, D gene, clone size, CDR3 DNA, CDR3 protein. A D gene is named only where the DNA matches it firmly. Rows give clone size only sometimes, using once, few, many, or a class for an expanded clone.

v_call: TRBV28
j_call: TRBJ2-7
d_call: -
clone_size: -
cdr3_nt: TGTGCCAGCAGTTTTACCGGGAATTCTGTCGAGCAGTACTTC
cdr3_aa: CASSFTGNSVEQYF

v_call: TRBV19
j_call: TRBJ2-1
d_call: TRBD1
clone_size: -
cdr3_nt: TGTGCCAGTAGTCTCCGGGACAGAGGCATTGAGCAGTTCTTC
cdr3_aa: CASSLRDRGIEQFF

v_call: TRBV6-5
j_call: TRBJ1-4
d_call: TRBD1
clone_size: -
cdr3_nt: TGTGCCAGCAGGGTAGGGGGCGATGAAAAACTGTTTTTT
cdr3_aa: CASRVGGDEKLFF

v_call: TRBV7-9
j_call: TRBJ1-2
d_call: -
clone_size: -
cdr3_nt: TGTGCCAGCAGCCTCCTCGAGGGGGTTAGTGGCTACACCTTC
cdr3_aa: CASSLLEGVSGYTF

v_call: TRBV27
j_call: TRBJ2-7
d_call: -
clone_size: -
cdr3_nt: TGTGCCAGCAGTCTCAGGGACACCGCCTCCTACGAGCAGTACTTC
cdr3_aa: CASSLRDTASYEQYF

v_call: TRBV28
j_call: TRBJ1-1
d_call: TRBD1
clone_size: -
cdr3_nt: TGTGCCAGCACCCCACCGAGTGGCAGGGGGAAGACTGAAGCTTTCTTT
cdr3_aa: CASTPPSGRGKTEAFF

v_call: TRBV3-1/TRBV3-2
j_call: TRBJ2-3
d_call: TRBD1
clone_size: -
cdr3_nt: TGTGCCAGCAGTTTGGAACAGGGGGCCCCGGGAGATACGCAGTATTTT
cdr3_aa: CASSLEQGAPGDTQYF

v_call: TRBV7-2
j_call: TRBJ2-2
d_call: -
clone_size: -
cdr3_nt: TGTGCCAGCAGCTTAGGACGCGGGCTCGGGGAGACCGGGGAGCTGTTTTTT
cdr3_aa: CASSLGRGLGETGELFF

v_call: TRBV7-2
j_call: TRBJ2-7
d_call: TRBD2
clone_size: -
cdr3_nt: TGTGCCAGCAGCTTGGGACTAGCGGGTTACTACGAGCAGTACTTC
cdr3_aa: CASSLGLAGYYEQYF

v_call: TRBV4-1
j_call: TRBJ1-1
d_call: TRBD1
clone_size: many
cdr3_nt: TGCGCCAGCAGCCAAACCGGGACAGGGGTTGAAGCTTTCTTT
cdr3_aa: CASSQTGTGVEAFF

v_call: TRBV19
j_call: TRBJ2-2
d_call: -
clone_size: -
cdr3_nt: TGTGCCGGGGGACTCCCGAGCACCGGGGAGCTGTTTTTT
cdr3_aa: CAGGLPSTGELFF

v_call: TRBV5-1
j_call: TRBJ2-2
d_call: TRBD2
clone_size: -
cdr3_nt: TGCGCCAGCTATGAAGACCGAGCGGGAGCCGACGGGGAGCTGTTTTTT
cdr3_aa: CASYEDRAGADGELFF

v_call: TRBV5-5
j_call: TRBJ1-4
d_call: -
clone_size: -
cdr3_nt: TGTGCCAGCAGCAGTCAGGTTGCAACTAATGAAAAACTGTTTTTT
cdr3_aa: CASSSQVATNEKLFF

v_call: TRBV7-9
j_call: TRBJ1-5
d_call: -
clone_size: -
cdr3_nt: TGTGCCAGCAGCTCGGGGTTTAGCAATCAGCCCCAGCATTTT
cdr3_aa: CASSSGFSNQPQHF

v_call: TRBV3-1/TRBV3-2
j_call: TRBJ1-1
d_call: -
clone_size: -
cdr3_nt: TGTGCCAGCAGCCAAGAGAGCCGGGGCACTGAAGCTTTCTTT
cdr3_aa: CASSQESRGTEAFF

v_call: TRBV28
j_call: TRBJ1-4
d_call: TRBD1
clone_size: -
cdr3_nt: TGTGCCAGCAGTTGGGACAGGGCTAATGAAAAACTGTTTTTT
cdr3_aa: CASSWDRANEKLFF

v_call: TRBV28
j_call: TRBJ2-7
d_call: TRBD2
clone_size: -
cdr3_nt: TGTGCCAGCAGCCTCGGGGAACACCACCCCCGGACTAGCGGGGAGACAGCCCTGTCCTACGAGCAGTACTTC
cdr3_aa: CASSLGEHHPRTSGETALSYEQYF

v_call: TRBV29-1
j_call: TRBJ1-5
d_call: TRBD1
clone_size: once
cdr3_nt: TGCAGCGTTAGAGGGACAGAGGCTCAGCCCCAGCATTTT
cdr3_aa: CSVRGTEAQPQHF

v_call: TRBV9
j_call: TRBJ2-7
d_call: -
clone_size: -
cdr3_nt: TGTGCCAGCAGCGTATCGTATCCACTCAATTACGAGCAGTACTTC
cdr3_aa: CASSVSYPLNYEQYF

v_call: TRBV5-4
j_call: TRBJ2-1
d_call: -
clone_size: -
cdr3_nt: TGTGCCAGCAGCCGAGGGGGATCCAATGAGCAGTTCTTC
cdr3_aa: CASSRGGSNEQFF

v_call: TRBV6-4
j_call: TRBJ2-1
d_call: TRBD2
clone_size: -
cdr3_nt: TGTGCCAGCAGTCTAACTAGCGGGAGGACCGAGCAGTTCTTC
cdr3_aa: CASSLTSGRTEQFF

v_call: TRBV3-1/TRBV3-2
j_call: TRBJ2-1
d_call: TRBD2
clone_size: -
cdr3_nt: TGTGCCAGCAGCCAAGATTCGGCGGGGGACAATGAGCAGTTCTTC
cdr3_aa: CASSQDSAGDNEQFF

v_call: TRBV5-1
j_call: TRBJ1-1
d_call: -
clone_size: -
cdr3_nt: TGCGCCAGCAGCTTTCGGGGGGTACACACTGAAGCTTTCTTT
cdr3_aa: CASSFRGVHTEAFF

v_call: TRBV30
j_call: TRBJ2-1
d_call: TRBD2
clone_size: -
cdr3_nt: TGTGCCTGGCGCCTCAGCGGGAGGGATCAGTTCTTC
cdr3_aa: CAWRLSGRDQFF

v_call: TRBV27
j_call: TRBJ2-1
d_call: -
clone_size: -
cdr3_nt: TGTGCCAGCAGTTTGAGGATTTCCTACAATGAGCAGTTCTTC
cdr3_aa: CASSLRISYNEQFF

v_call: TRBV27
j_call: TRBJ2-1
d_call: -
clone_size: -
cdr3_nt: TGTGCCAGCAGCCCTACCGGGATTGAGCAGTTCTTC
cdr3_aa: CASSPTGIEQFF

v_call: TRBV27
j_call: TRBJ2-3
d_call: -
clone_size: -
cdr3_nt: TGTGCCAGCAGTTTAAATGTAGGAGTTTCAGATACGCAGTATTTT
cdr3_aa: CASSLNVGVSDTQYF

v_call: TRBV9
j_call: TRBJ2-2
d_call: -
clone_size: -
cdr3_nt: TGTGCCAGCAGCGTTGATCCTAGCCCGAACACCGGGGAGCTGTTTTTT
cdr3_aa: CASSVDPSPNTGELFF

v_call: TRBV28
j_call: TRBJ1-2
d_call: -
clone_size: -
cdr3_nt: TGTGCCAGCAGAGCGGGACATACGAATTATGGCTACACCTTC
cdr3_aa: CASRAGHTNYGYTF

v_call: TRBV3-1/TRBV3-2
j_call: TRBJ1-6
d_call: TRBD1
clone_size: many
cdr3_nt: TGTGCCAGCAGAGCAGGACAGGGCCTCTATAATTCACCCCTCCACTTT
cdr3_aa: CASRAGQGLYNSPLHF

v_call: TRBV18
j_call: TRBJ1-5
d_call: -
clone_size: -
cdr3_nt: TGTGCCAGCTCACCAACGGGTGGGAGTCAGCCCCAGCATTTT
cdr3_aa: CASSPTGGSQPQHF

v_call: TRBV10-3
j_call: TRBJ2-7
d_call: TRBD2
clone_size: -
cdr3_nt: TGTGCCATGGGATCCGGCGGGAGTATGGACGAGCAGTACTTC
cdr3_aa: CAMGSGGSMDEQYF

v_call: TRBV6-5
j_call: TRBJ2-7
d_call: -
clone_size: -
cdr3_nt: TGTGCCAGCAGTTACTCAATCCAGGGCTTCTCCTACGAGCAGTACTTC
cdr3_aa: CASSYSIQGFSYEQYF

v_call: TRBV29-1
j_call: TRBJ2-5
d_call: TRBD1
clone_size: -
cdr3_nt: TGCAGCGTTCTAGACAGGGCAGGGAGAGAGACCCAGTACTTC
cdr3_aa: CSVLDRAGRETQYF

v_call: TRBV6-5
j_call: TRBJ2-7
d_call: TRBD2
clone_size: -
cdr3_nt: TGTGCCAGCACCTTAGCTAGCGGTCCAACCTACGAGCAGTACTTC
cdr3_aa: CASTLASGPTYEQYF

v_call: TRBV5-1
j_call: TRBJ2-1
d_call: TRBD2
clone_size: -
cdr3_nt: TGCGCCAGCAGCTTGGAGAGCGGGAGATCTGGACTGAAGCTCTTC
cdr3_aa: CASSLESGRSGLKLF

v_call: TRBV18
j_call: TRBJ1-6
d_call: -
clone_size: -
cdr3_nt: TGTGCCAGCTCACCACCCTATACCGGTTCACCCCTCCACTTT
cdr3_aa: CASSPPYTGSPLHF

v_call: TRBV29-1
j_call: TRBJ1-2
d_call: -
clone_size: few
cdr3_nt: TGCAGCGTTGAAGATGAAGGGGCACAGGGTCACTATGGCTACACCTTC
cdr3_aa: CSVEDEGAQGHYGYTF

v_call: TRBV2
j_call: TRBJ2-7
d_call: TRBD1
clone_size: once
cdr3_nt: TGTGCCAGCAGTGAAAACAGGGGTCCCTACGAGCAGTACTTC
cdr3_aa: CASSENRGPYEQYF

v_call: TRBV15
j_call: TRBJ2-7
d_call: -
clone_size: -
cdr3_nt: TGTGCCACCAGCAGATCTTACAGTACCTACGAGCAGTACTTC
cdr3_aa: CATSRSYSTYEQYF

v_call: TRBV18
j_call: TRBJ1-6
d_call: TRBD1
clone_size: -
cdr3_nt: TGTGCCAGCTCACAGACCGGGGACAGGGCGGCTTCACCCCTCCACTTT
cdr3_aa: CASSQTGDRAASPLHF

v_call: TRBV19
j_call: TRBJ1-1
d_call: -
clone_size: -
cdr3_nt: TGTGCCAGTAGCCACTCCAGGGATTACACTGAAGCTTTCTTT
cdr3_aa: CASSHSRDYTEAFF

v_call: TRBV19
j_call: TRBJ2-2
d_call: TRBD2
clone_size: -
cdr3_nt: TGTGCCAGTAGGGGCCCAGCGGGGGTCGCGAACACCGGGGAGCTGTTTTTT
cdr3_aa: CASRGPAGVANTGELFF

v_call: TRBV21-1
j_call: TRBJ1-3
d_call: -
clone_size: -
cdr3_nt: TGTGCCAGCAGCTCCCGGACAGGCGGAAACACCATATATTTT
cdr3_aa: CASSSRTGGNTIYF

v_call: TRBV6-1
j_call: TRBJ1-2
d_call: -
clone_size: -
cdr3_nt: TGTGCCAGCAGTGAAGCGCTGGCGGGGCACTATGGCTACACCTTC
cdr3_aa: CASSEALAGHYGYTF

v_call: TRBV29-1
j_call: TRBJ1-2
d_call: -
clone_size: few
cdr3_nt: TGCAGCGTTCTCTCGGTACAGACTAACTATGGCTACACCTTC
cdr3_aa: CSVLSVQTNYGYTF

v_call: TRBV28
j_call: TRBJ1-4
d_call: -
clone_size: -
cdr3_nt: TGTGCCAGCAGGGGCGCGGCAGGGTGGGAAAAACTGTTTTTT
cdr3_aa: CASRGAAGWEKLFF

v_call: TRBV5-5
j_call: TRBJ2-2
d_call: -
clone_size: -
cdr3_nt: TGTGCCAGCAGCTTACCCGGAGAGACCGGGGAGCTGTTTTTT
cdr3_aa: CASSLPGETGELFF

v_call: TRBV9
j_call: TRBJ1-1
d_call: -
clone_size: -
cdr3_nt: TGTGCCAGCAGCGTAGCCGGAGAGAACACTGAAGCTTTCTTT
cdr3_aa: CASSVAGENTEAFF

v_call: TRBV6-4
j_call: TRBJ2-7
d_call: -
clone_size: many
cdr3_nt: TGTGCCAGCAGTGACCTGTACTACGAGCAGTACTTC
cdr3_aa: CASSDLYYEQYF